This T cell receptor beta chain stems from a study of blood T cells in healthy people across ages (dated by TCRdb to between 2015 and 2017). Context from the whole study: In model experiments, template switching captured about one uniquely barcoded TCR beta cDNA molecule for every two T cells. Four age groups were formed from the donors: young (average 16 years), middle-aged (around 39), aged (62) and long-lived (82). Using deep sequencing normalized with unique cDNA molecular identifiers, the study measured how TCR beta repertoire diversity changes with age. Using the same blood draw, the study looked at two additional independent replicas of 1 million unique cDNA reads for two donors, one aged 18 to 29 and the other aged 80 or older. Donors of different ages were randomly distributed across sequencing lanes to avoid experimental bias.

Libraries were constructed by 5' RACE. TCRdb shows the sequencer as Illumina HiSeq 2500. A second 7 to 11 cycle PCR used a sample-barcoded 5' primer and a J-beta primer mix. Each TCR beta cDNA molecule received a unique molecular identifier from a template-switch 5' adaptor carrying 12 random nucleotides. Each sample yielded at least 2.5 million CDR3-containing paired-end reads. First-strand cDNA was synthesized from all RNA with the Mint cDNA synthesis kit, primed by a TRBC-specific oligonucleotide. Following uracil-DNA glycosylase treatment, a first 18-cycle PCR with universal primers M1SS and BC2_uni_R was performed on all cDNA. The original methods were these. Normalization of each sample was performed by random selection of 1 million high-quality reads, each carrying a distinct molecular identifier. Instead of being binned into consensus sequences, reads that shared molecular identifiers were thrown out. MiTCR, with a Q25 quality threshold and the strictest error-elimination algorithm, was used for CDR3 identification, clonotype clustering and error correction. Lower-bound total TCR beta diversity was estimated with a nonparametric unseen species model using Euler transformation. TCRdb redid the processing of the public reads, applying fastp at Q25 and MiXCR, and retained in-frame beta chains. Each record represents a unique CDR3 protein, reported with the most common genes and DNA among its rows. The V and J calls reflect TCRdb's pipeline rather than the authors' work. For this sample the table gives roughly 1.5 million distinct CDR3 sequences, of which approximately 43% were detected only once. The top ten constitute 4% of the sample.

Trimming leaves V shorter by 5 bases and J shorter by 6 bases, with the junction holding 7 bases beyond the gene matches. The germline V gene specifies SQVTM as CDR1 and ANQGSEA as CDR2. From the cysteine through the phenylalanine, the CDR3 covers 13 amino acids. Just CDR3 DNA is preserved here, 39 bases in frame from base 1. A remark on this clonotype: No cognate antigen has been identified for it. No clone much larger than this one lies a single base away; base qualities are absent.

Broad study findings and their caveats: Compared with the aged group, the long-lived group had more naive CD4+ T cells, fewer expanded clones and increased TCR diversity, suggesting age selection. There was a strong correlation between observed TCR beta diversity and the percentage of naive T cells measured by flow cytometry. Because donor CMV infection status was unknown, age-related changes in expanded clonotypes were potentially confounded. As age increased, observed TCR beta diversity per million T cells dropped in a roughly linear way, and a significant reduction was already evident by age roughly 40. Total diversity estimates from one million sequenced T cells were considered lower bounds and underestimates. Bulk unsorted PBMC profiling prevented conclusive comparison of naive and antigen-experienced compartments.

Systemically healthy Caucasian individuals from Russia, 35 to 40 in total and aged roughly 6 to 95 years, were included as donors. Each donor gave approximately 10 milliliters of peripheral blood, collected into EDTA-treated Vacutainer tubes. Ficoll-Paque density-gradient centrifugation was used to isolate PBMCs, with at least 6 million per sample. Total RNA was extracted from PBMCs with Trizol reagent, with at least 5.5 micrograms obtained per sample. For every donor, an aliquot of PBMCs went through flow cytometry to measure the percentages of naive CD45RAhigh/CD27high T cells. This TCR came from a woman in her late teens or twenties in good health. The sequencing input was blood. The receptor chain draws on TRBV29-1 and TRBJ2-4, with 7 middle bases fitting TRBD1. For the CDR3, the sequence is CSVTPGQINIQYF. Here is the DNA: TGCAGCGTTACCCCGGGACAGATAAACATTCAGTACTTC.